This T cell receptor beta chain emerged from a study of cytomegalovirus exposure and HLA in healthy donors. Only in-frame clones appear in the TCRdb table, and some are missing; sequencing was by immunoSEQ multiplex PCR. This sample has about 120,000 clones, with more than 70% found just once. J gave up 5 bases and V 7 bases, and 8 bases lay outside the gene matches. CDR3 size: 14 residues. Germline V lookup: CDR1 MNHEY, CDR2 SVGAGI. The chain carries TRBV6-5 and TRBJ1-5; 7 nucleotides align to TRBD1. The receptor was derived from a woman in her twenties or thirties in good health and CMV-seronegative. The sequenced sample was PBMCs. CDR3 region: CASTRTGRDQPQHF. For the CDR3, the DNA is TGTGCCAGCACTCGGACAGGTCGGGATCAGCCCCAGCATTTT.